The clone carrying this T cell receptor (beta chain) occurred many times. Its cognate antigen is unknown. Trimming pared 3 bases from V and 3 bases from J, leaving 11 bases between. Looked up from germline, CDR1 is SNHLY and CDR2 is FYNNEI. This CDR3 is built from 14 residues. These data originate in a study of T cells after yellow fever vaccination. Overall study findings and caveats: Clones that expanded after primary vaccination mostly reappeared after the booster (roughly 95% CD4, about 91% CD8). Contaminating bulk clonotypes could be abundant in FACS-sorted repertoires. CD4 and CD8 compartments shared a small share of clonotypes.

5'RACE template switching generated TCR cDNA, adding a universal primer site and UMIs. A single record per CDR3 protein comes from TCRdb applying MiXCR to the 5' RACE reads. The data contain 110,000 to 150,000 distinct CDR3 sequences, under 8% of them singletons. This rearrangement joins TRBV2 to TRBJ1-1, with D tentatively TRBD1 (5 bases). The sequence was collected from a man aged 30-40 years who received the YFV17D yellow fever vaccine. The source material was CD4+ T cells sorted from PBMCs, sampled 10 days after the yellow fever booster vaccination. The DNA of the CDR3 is TGTGCCAGCAGTGAGACCCGACAGTACACTGAAGCTTTCTTT. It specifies CASSETRQYTEAFF.